This T cell receptor (beta chain) comes out of a study of cytotoxic CD8 clonotypes in ibrutinib-treated CLL. The germline gives CDR1 MNHEY, CDR2 SVGAGI. CDR3 length equals 15 residues. V shed 2 bases, J shed 8 bases, and the junction held 11 bases outside the gene matches. The table came from immunoSEQ multiplex PCR; TCRdb's copy has only in-frame clones and leaves some out. The sample has fewer than 150,000 clones, about 85% seen once. The genes are TRBV6-5 and TRBJ1-2; TRBD1 aligns across 7 bases. The TCR comes from a human donor with chronic lymphocytic leukemia. Here the sequenced sample was PBMCs, taken after 24 months of ibrutinib treatment. CDR3 bases: TGTGCCAGCAGTTACCTAACCCACAGGGGTGGAGGCTACACCTTC. This translates into CASSYLTHRGGGYTF.